This section outlines one T cell receptor (beta chain) sequence together with its context. Its antigen is as yet unknown. Sequencing was performed with immunoSEQ multiplex PCR; in TCRdb, only in-frame clones are kept and a portion is missing. The sample gives 50,000 to 85,000 clones, over 75% of which show up once; roughly 14% is in the top ten. Germline CDR1 reads SNHLY; CDR2 reads FYNNEI. Losses at the gene ends were 7 bases for V and 0 bases for J; bases not matched to a gene: 12. This CDR3 comprises 17 residues. This sample's time point: week 23, last vaccination. One vaccine dose held 300 ug of mutant IDH1 20-mer peptide and came with topical imiquimod. The data belong to a study of a mutant IDH1 vaccine in newly diagnosed glioma. Overall study context: Vaccines were first given 4-6 weeks after radiotherapy alone, or with temozolomide cycles. Earlier therapy was either radiotherapy, temozolomide, or both, and most got both.

The sample was PBMCs, taken from a glioma patient whose treatment included an IDH1 peptide vaccine. The chain recombines TRBV2 with TRBJ1-1; 9 bases agree with TRBD1. The source is a man aged 18 to 29 with glioma. CDR3 protein: CASTRRGTGNVNTEAFF. CDR3 bases: TGTGCCAGCACCCGTCGCGGGACAGGGAACGTGAACACTGAAGCTTTCTTT.